The 27 T cell receptor beta chains presented below share a single source sample, sequenced in a study of spatial heterogeneity in lung cancer. These receptors' targets are unknown. Study results and caveats: For expanded intratumoral alpha and beta TCRs, counts tracked tumor mutation counts.

TCRdb reprocessed the 5' RACE reads with MiXCR, giving one entry per CDR3 protein. The sample yields approximately 7,000 distinct CDR3 sequences, roughly 12% seen once. The sample's time point: sample taken at primary tumor resection. Sequencing used lung tumor tissue, obtained at surgery. The source is a male donor with early-stage non-small cell lung cancer.

Sample share makes this clonotype medium-sized. For a library built for alpha chains, this beta chain is a stray read; little rests on its size. The chain couples TRBV10-3 to TRBJ2-3, with 10 nucleotides matching TRBD1. V was clipped by 3 bases and J by 5 bases; unmatched bases: 8. This CDR3 contains 16 residues. In germline, CDR1 is ENHRY, CDR2 SYGVKD. The CDR3 spells CAISDPDRGQEDTQYF. The CDR3 DNA follows: TGTGCCATCAGTGACCCCGACAGGGGGCAAGAAGATACGCAGTATTTT.

This clonotype was seen repeatedly, ten times or more. This beta chain is an off-target read within a library intended for alpha chains, so its frequency means little. The chain recombines TRBV10-3 with TRBJ2-6; D is perhaps TRBD2 (5 bases). Trimming removed 10 bases at V and 0 bases at J, with 13 bases between. Germline CDR1 is ENHRY and CDR2 is SYGVKD. This CDR3 is 15 amino acids long. The CDR3 sequence is CATLALDSGANVLTF. CDR3 bases: TGTGCCACCTTAGCGTTAGACTCTGGGGCCAACGTCCTGACTTTC.

This clonotype was seen ten or more times. A library prepared for alpha chains yielded this beta chain as an off-target read; its size is of little meaning. This rearrangement joins TRBV14 to TRBJ2-1; TRBD2 aligns across 12 bases. The CDR3 spans 17 residues. Losses at the gene ends were 1 base for V and 2 bases for J; bases not matched to a gene: 3. From germline, CDR1 is SGHDN and CDR2 FVKESK. The CDR3 sequence is CASSQAGLAGPYNEQFF. In DNA, the CDR3 is TGTGCCAGCAGCCAAGCCGGACTAGCGGGACCCTACAATGAGCAGTTCTTC.

By share, this clonotype counts as medium-sized. At one boundary the junction diverges from the germline segment, which might be a read error. This beta chain lies outside the target of a library built for alpha chains; its clone size means little. The chain recombines TRBV7-7 with TRBJ1-4; no clear D gene. This CDR3 has 13 residues. CDR1 SSHAT and CDR2 FNYEAQ come from the germline V gene (reference sequence). The CDR3 loop reads CASSLSRNEKLFF. CDR3 in DNA: TGTGCTAGCAGCTTAAGTAGGAATGAAAAACTGTTTTTT. Looking up the rest from reference TRBV7-7 and TRBJ1-4 gives the full variable domain: GAGVSQSPRYKVTKRGQDVTLRCDPISSHATLYWYQQALGQGPEFLTYFNYEAQPDKSGLPSDRFSAERPEGSISTLTIQRTEQRDSAMYRCASSLSRNEKLFFGSGTQLSVL.

As to this clonotype: The size of this beta chain means little, since it is a stray read in a library made for alpha chains. V gene TRBV4-3 combines with J gene TRBJ2-7, with TRBD2 matching over 7 bases. The V segment lost 3 bases and the J segment 5 bases; nucleotides outside the gene matches: 10. The CDR3 consists of 15 residues. The germline CDR1 and CDR2 sequences are LGHNA and YSLEER. The CDR3: CASSHSGAGVNEQYF. CDR3 coding DNA: TGCGCCAGCAGCCATTCCGGGGCGGGGGTGAACGAGCAGTACTTC.

Judged by abundance, this clonotype is medium-sized (0.01 to 0.1%). The library was designed around alpha chains, so this beta chain is a stray read whose abundance carries little weight. The V gene is TRBV9, the J gene TRBJ2-5, with D unresolved. Germline V CDR1 and CDR2: SGDLS, YYNGEE. There are 14 residues in the CDR3. V shed 6 bases and J shed 3 bases, with 15 bases lying between them. CDR3 residues: CASTPGGWEETQYF. The CDR3 DNA is TGTGCCAGCACCCCAGGTGGGTGGGAAGAGACCCAGTACTTC.

In this sample, this clonotype turned up many times. Being off target in a library aimed at alpha chains, this beta chain has a size of little meaning. The chain is built from TRBV20-1 and TRBJ1-5, with 8 bases matching TRBD1. Unmatched junction bases numbered 5, after V lost 6 bases and J lost 1 base. The CDR3 is 14 residues long. CDR1 and CDR2 from the germline V gene are DFQATT and SNEGSKA (reference sequence). CDR3 sequence: CSARQGLSNQPQHF. CDR3 sequence (DNA): TGCAGTGCCCGACAGGGGTTGAGCAATCAGCCCCAGCATTTT.

In this sample, this clonotype turned up many times. Since it is a stray read in a library aimed at alpha chains, this beta chain has a size that is not meaningful. The chain links TRBV2 to TRBJ1-1; tentative D call: TRBD1 (5 bases). The CDR3 sequence is 13 residues long. Germline assignment: CDR1 SNHLY and CDR2 FYNNEI. Trimming took 6 bases from V and 2 from J, leaving 10 bases between them. CDR3 region: CASRDDSNTEAFF. The CDR3 DNA follows: TGTGCCAGCAGAGATGACAGTAACACTGAAGCTTTCTTT. Supplemented by reference TRBV2 and TRBJ1-1, the full variable domain reads EPEVTQTPSHQVTQMGQEVILRCVPISNHLYFYWYRQILGQKVEFLVSFYNNEISEKSEIFDDQFSVERPDGSNFTLKIRSTKLEDSAMYFCASRDDSNTEAFFGQGTRLTVV.

This clonotype was observed many times. Being off target in a library aimed at alpha chains, this beta chain has a size of little meaning. This chain uses TRBV5-8 with TRBJ1-5; D gene uncertain. The V end was cut by 1 base, the J end by 1 base, with 9 bases between. Germline V CDR1 and CDR2: SGHTS, YDEGEE. This CDR3 is built from 15 residues. In nucleotides, the CDR3 is TGTGCCAGCAGCTTGCAAGGGTTCAGCAATCAGCCCCAGCATTTT. Its protein is CASSLQGFSNQPQHF.

Remarks on this clonotype: This beta chain is a stray read from a library made for alpha chains; its abundance is not meaningful. The chain is built from TRBV5-1 and TRBJ1-1; unclear D gene. Deletions cut 1 base from V and 2 bases from J, with 6 bases between. The CDR3 totals 13 residues. Germline assignment: CDR1 SGHRS and CDR2 YFSETQ. The CDR3 sequence is CASSLWLNTEAFF. In DNA form, the CDR3 reads TGCGCCAGCAGCTTGTGGTTAAACACTGAAGCTTTCTTT.

The sample holds many counts of this clonotype. Little can be read into the size of this beta chain, an off-target read in a library designed for alpha chains. The V and J genes are TRBV6-1 and TRBJ2-7; tentative D call: TRBD2 (6 bases). V shed 3 bases and J shed 4 bases, with 16 bases lying between them. The CDR3 runs to 15 residues. Germline V gene lookup returns CDR1 MNHNS and CDR2 SASEGT. In nucleotides, the CDR3 is TGTGCCAGCAGTGATGGGATTTTGGGGAGGTACGAGCAGTACTTC. Translating it yields CASSDGILGRYEQYF.

This clonotype qualifies as medium-sized. As an off-target read in a library built for alpha chains, this beta chain has a frequency of little significance. The chain carries TRBV6-1 and TRBJ2-1; 10 nucleotides match TRBD1. Trimming removed 6 bases from V and 4 bases from J; junction bases left unmatched: 6. Germline V gene lookup returns CDR1 MNHNS and CDR2 SASEGT. This CDR3 has 15 amino acids. CDR3 sequence reads: CASRKDRGGYNEQFF. As DNA, the CDR3 is TGTGCCAGCAGAAAGGACAGGGGGGGGTACAATGAGCAGTTCTTC.

Regarding this clonotype: This beta chain appears as a stray read in a library generated for alpha chains; its size is not informative. V usage is TRBV12-3 or TRBV12-4 and J usage is TRBJ2-1, with a weak D call TRBD2 (6 bases). V was cut by 6 bases and J by 6 bases, with 15 bases left in between. CDR3 size: 14 residues. CDR3 sequence (DNA): TGTGCCAGCAGCTGGGATTCGCGGGGCAATGAGCAGTTCTTC. This encodes CASSWDSRGNEQFF.

There are a few counts of this clonotype. In a library made to pick up alpha chains, this beta chain is a stray read with a size that means little. The chain is built from TRBV29-1 and TRBJ2-5, with TRBD1 matching over 8 bases. The V gene's germline CDR1 is SQVTM and CDR2 ANQGSEA. The length of the CDR3 is 14 residues. V shed 6 bases and J 5 bases; nucleotides not matched to a gene: 11. This chain's CDR3 is CSVARTGISETQYF. The CDR3, as DNA: TGCAGCGTCGCGAGGACAGGGATTTCGGAGACCCAGTACTTC. The full variable domain, its missing parts supplied by reference TRBV29-1 and TRBJ2-5, is SAVISQKPSRDICQRGTSLTIQCQVDSQVTMMFWYRQQPGQSLTLIATANQGSEATYESGFVIDKFPISRPNLTFSTLTVSNMSPEDSSIYLCSVARTGISETQYFGPGTRLLVL.

A word on this clonotype: In a library made to pick up alpha chains, this beta chain is a stray read with a size that means little. This chain joins TRBV27 and TRBJ2-7, with D perhaps matching TRBD1 or TRBD2 (5 bases each). V was shortened by 5 bases and J by 0 bases, with 14 bases between the two germline ends. Germline loops: CDR1 MNHEY, CDR2 SMNVEV (reference sequence). The CDR3 has 15 amino acids. The CDR3 region has the DNA TGTGCCAGCAGTCCTAACCCCGGGACCTCCTACGAGCAGTACTTC. Protein product: CASSPNPGTSYEQYF.

Concerning this clonotype itself: A library prepared for alpha chains yielded this beta chain as an off-target read; its size is of little meaning. This chain links TRBV14 with TRBJ1-4; D is unclear. The ends were cut back, 1 base at V and 5 bases at J, with 8 bases in the middle. Germline loops: CDR1 SGHDN, CDR2 FVKESK. The CDR3 has 14 residues. The CDR3 bases are TGTGCCAGCAGCCAAGGGGCAGACAATGAAAAACTGTTTTTT. This sequence encodes CASSQGADNEKLFF.

This clonotype was observed at least ten times. Little can be read into the size of this beta chain, an off-target read in a library designed for alpha chains. This sequence joins TRBV27 and TRBJ2-7; tentatively, D is TRBD1 (5 bases). Trimming took 3 bases from V and 7 from J, leaving 13 bases between them. In germline, CDR1 is MNHEY, CDR2 SMNVEV (reference sequence). There are 13 residues in the CDR3. CDR3 nucleotide sequence: TGTGCCAGCAGTTTCAGTGGCAGGGCGGAGCAGTACTTC. It specifies CASSFSGRAEQYF.

Ten or more counts support this clonotype. Within a library made for alpha chains, this beta chain is off target, and its count is uninformative. The V and J genes are TRBV10-2 and TRBJ2-1; 10 bases line up with TRBD2. The CDR3 runs to 16 residues. Germline V lookup: CDR1 WSHSY, CDR2 SAAADI. J lost 3 bases, V lost 8 bases, and 10 bases had no gene match. The CDR3 region is CASPPNTSGVYNEQFF. Written as DNA, the CDR3 is TGCGCCAGCCCCCCAAATACTAGCGGGGTCTACAATGAGCAGTTCTTC.

This clonotype was recorded at least ten times. This beta chain came through as a stray read in a library set up for alpha chains, and its size says little. The rearrangement uses TRBV11-2 and TRBJ2-5; no clear D gene. In germline, CDR1 is SGHAT, CDR2 FQNNGV. CDR3 length equals 11 residues. Deletions cut 1 base from V and 5 bases from J, with 2 bases between. The CDR3 sequence is CASSLVETQYF. Written as DNA, the CDR3 is TGTGCCAGCAGCTTAGTTGAGACCCAGTACTTC.

This clonotype was seen ten or more times. For a library built for alpha chains, this beta chain is a stray read; little rests on its size. The gene calls are TRBV2 and TRBJ2-7, with D perhaps matching TRBD2 (6 bases). CDR1 is SNHLY and CDR2 is FYNNEI in the germline V gene. Trimming left V 6 bases short and J 3 bases short, with 6 bases between. The CDR3 totals 11 residues. CDR3 sequence (DNA): TGTGCCAGCAGGGAGGGCTACGAGCAGTACTTC. Its protein product is CASREGYEQYF.

This clonotype was picked up many times. Little can be read into the size of this beta chain, an off-target read in a library designed for alpha chains. The chain has TRBV6-2 or TRBV6-3 and TRBJ1-4, with 9 bases matching TRBD1. V trimming: 5 bases; J trimming: 8 bases; junction bases outside the gene matches: 9. Looked up from germline, CDR1 is MNHEY and CDR2 is SVGEGT. This CDR3 is 15 amino acids long. The CDR3 DNA is TGTGCCAGCAGTAATCACAGGGGGCGTTGGGAAAAACTGTTTTTT. Translation gives CASSNHRGRWEKLFF.

This clonotype was detected ten times or more. As an off-target read in a library built for alpha chains, this beta chain has a frequency of little significance. The J gene is TRBJ1-3, the V gene TRBV9, with a weak D call TRBD1 (5 bases). V was cut by 4 bases and J by 0 bases, with 14 bases left in between. The CDR3 has 16 amino acids. CDR1 is SGDLS, CDR2 YYNGEE, per germline. CDR3 in amino acids: CASSTAQAYSGNTIYF. In DNA form, the CDR3 reads TGTGCCAGCAGCACGGCACAGGCCTACTCTGGAAACACCATATATTTT.

This clonotype was picked up many times. Since it is a stray read in a library aimed at alpha chains, this beta chain has a size that is not meaningful. V usage is TRBV7-2 and J usage is TRBJ1-5; D is perhaps TRBD1 (6 bases). This CDR3 has 13 amino acids. The V gene lost 8 bases and the J gene lost 1 base, with 9 bases spanning the gap. Per germline, CDR1 SGHTA and CDR2 FQGNSA. The CDR3 here is CASARGSNQPQHF. Written as DNA, the CDR3 is TGTGCCAGCGCTAGGGGGAGCAATCAGCCCCAGCATTTT.

In this sample, this clonotype turned up many times. Since it is a stray read in a library aimed at alpha chains, this beta chain has a size that is not meaningful. V is TRBV19 and J is TRBJ2-3, with unresolved D. Germline CDR1 reads LNHDA; CDR2 reads SQIVND (reference sequence). The CDR3 spans 13 residues. The ends were cut back, 5 bases at V and 6 bases at J, with 12 bases in the middle. The CDR3 nucleotides read TGTGCCAGTAGTCCTCGGTCGGGTGATACGCAGTATTTT. It is translated as CASSPRSGDTQYF.

This clonotype has a count of ten or more. This beta chain lies outside the target of a library built for alpha chains; its clone size means little. The V and J genes are TRBV5-1 and TRBJ2-7, with D perhaps TRBD1 (6 bases). V shed 3 bases and J shed 4 bases, with 11 bases lying between them. Germline-derived CDR1 and CDR2 are SGHRS and YFSETQ. CDR3 length equals 13 residues. DNA of the CDR3: TGCGCCAGCAGCTCGACACAGGGTTACGAGCAGTACTTC. Amino acids: CASSSTQGYEQYF.

This clonotype is large. A library made for alpha chains picked up this beta chain off target, so its size means little. The CDR3 DNA reads TGCAGTGCTAGCGGTTCCACGTACGAGCAGTACTTC. Amino acid sequence: CSASGSTYEQYF. The gene calls are TRBV20-1 and TRBJ2-7; D is ambiguous. This CDR3 region has 12 residues. The V end lost 3 bases, the J end lost 4 bases, and 10 bases lay between the germline ends. The germline gives CDR1 DFQATT, CDR2 SNEGSKA (reference sequence).

At least ten counts were recorded for this clonotype. This beta chain slipped into a library made for alpha chains as a stray read, so its size is not meaningful. The V and J genes are TRBV29-1 and TRBJ2-7, with D tentatively TRBD2 (5 bases). Germline CDR1 reads SQVTM; CDR2 reads ANQGSEA. The CDR3 sequence is 17 residues long. V lost 4 bases and J lost 7, with 29 bases in between. CDR3 sequence: CSVAVGFDGSASVEQYF. The DNA for the CDR3 is TGCAGCGTTGCAGTAGGGTTCGACGGTAGCGCGTCGGTTGAGCAGTACTTC.